This T cell receptor beta chain was sequenced for a study of shared clonotypes between healthy human individuals. At the level of the study: Contributing individuals were two females and a few males aged 18 to 49.

The split of CD4+ cells yielded CD45RA+ naive and CD45RA-negative memory subsets. Assay used: immunoSEQ multiplex PCR; TCRdb lists only in-frame clones, some missing. The sample consists of about 510,000 clones, 90% to 96% of them appearing once. Per germline, CDR1 MNHEY and CDR2 SVGAGI. The CDR3 is 14 amino acids. V was pared by 0 bases and J by 3 bases, with 6 bases between. V usage is TRBV6-5 and J usage is TRBJ1-5; D is undetermined. Sequenced input: naive CD4+ T cells sorted from blood. The subset: CD45RA+ positively selected. This receptor was obtained from a woman aged 25 to 39 in good health. The chain's CDR3 is CASSYSRNNQPQHF. CDR3 DNA sequence: TGTGCCAGCAGTTACTCGCGGAACAATCAGCCCCAGCATTTT.